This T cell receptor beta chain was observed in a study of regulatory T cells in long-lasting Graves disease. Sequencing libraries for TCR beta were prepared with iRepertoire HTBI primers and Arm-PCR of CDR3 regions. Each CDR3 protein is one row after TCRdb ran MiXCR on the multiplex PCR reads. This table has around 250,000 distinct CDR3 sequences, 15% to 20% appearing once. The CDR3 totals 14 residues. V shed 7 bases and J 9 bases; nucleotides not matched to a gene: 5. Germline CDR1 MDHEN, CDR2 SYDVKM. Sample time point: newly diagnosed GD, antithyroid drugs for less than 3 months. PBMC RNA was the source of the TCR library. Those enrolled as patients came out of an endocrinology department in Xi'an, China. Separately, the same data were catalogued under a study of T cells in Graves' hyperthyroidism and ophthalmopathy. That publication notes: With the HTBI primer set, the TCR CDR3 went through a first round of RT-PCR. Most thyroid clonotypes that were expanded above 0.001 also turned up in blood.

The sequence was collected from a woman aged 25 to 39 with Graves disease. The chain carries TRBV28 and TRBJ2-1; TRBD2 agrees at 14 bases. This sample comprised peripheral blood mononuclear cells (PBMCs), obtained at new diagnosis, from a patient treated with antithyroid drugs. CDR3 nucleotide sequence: TGTGCCAGCATTGCCGGGACTAGCGGGAGTGAGCAGTTCTTC. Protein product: CASIAGTSGSEQFF.